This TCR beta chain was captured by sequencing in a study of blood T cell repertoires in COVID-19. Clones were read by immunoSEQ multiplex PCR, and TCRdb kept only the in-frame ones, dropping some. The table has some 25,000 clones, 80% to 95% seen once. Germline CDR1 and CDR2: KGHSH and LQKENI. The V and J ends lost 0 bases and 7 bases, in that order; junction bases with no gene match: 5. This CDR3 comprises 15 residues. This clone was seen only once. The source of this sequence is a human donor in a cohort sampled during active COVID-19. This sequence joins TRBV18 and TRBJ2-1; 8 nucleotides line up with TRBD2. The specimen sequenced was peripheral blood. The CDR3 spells CASSPPSTGGNEQFF. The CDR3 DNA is TGTGCCAGCTCACCACCTTCGACGGGAGGGAATGAGCAGTTCTTC.